This record covers a single T cell receptor (beta chain). Its matching antigen is unknown. The germline gives CDR1 SEHNR, CDR2 FQNEAQ (reference sequence). This CDR3 region has 13 residues. Trimming removed 6 bases at V and 5 bases at J, with 14 bases between. This entry comes from a study of TIL therapy for anti-PD-1-resistant metastatic lung cancer. Overall study context: Tumor harvest preceded PD-1/PD-L1 blockade, followed by nivolumab treatment. Median patient age was about 56, ranging about 38-80 years.

The time point denotes: pre-treatment sample, taken before nivolumab and TIL therapy. Study-wide results and limits: The baseline peripheral repertoire was partially replaced by infused TIL clonotypes that later decayed.

This was the immunoSEQ v3 assay. Sequencing was performed with immunoSEQ multiplex PCR; in TCRdb, only in-frame clones are kept and a portion is missing. The sample includes about 32,000 clones, about 70% of them seen just once. The chain has TRBV7-9 and TRBJ2-7; D may be TRBD1 or TRBD2 (5 bases each). This clonotype was obtained from a woman between 25 and 80 years old with non-small cell lung cancer. Sequenced material: blood, taken at baseline. Here the CDR3 DNA reads TGTGCCAGCAGGTCGAGGGGCCGGGACGAGCAGTACTTC. Its protein product is CASRSRGRDEQYF.